The rows below give T cell receptor beta chains drawn from one sample of a study of T cell responses to AZD1222 COVID-19 vaccine. This table comes from immunoSEQ multiplex PCR, and its TCRdb copy is limited to in-frame clones, with some not included. The sample holds some 190,000 clones; approximately 94% are singletons and the top ten take approximately 1.5%. The specimen comprised peripheral blood, sampled 28 days after the second dose of the MenACWY control vaccine. The receptors shown here come from an adult who received the MenACWY meningococcal vaccine as a control. Each CDR3 is given with its conserved first and last residue. D genes are given only for firm matches. Not all rows give a size; the values are once, few, many and, for expanded clones, a class.

j_call d_call clone_size v_call cdr3_nt cdr3_aa
TRBJ1-2 TRBD1 few TRBV6-5 TGTGCCAGCTCCCCCGGCGGCAGGGGGGGATATGGCTACACCTTC CASSPGGRGGYGYTF
TRBJ2-4 TRBD1 NA TRBV12-3/TRBV12-4 TGTGCCAGCAGTCTCGGGACAGAGCAGTACTTC CASSLGTEQYF
TRBJ1-2 TRBD1 NA TRBV30 TGTGCCTGGGCTCCGACAGGGAACTATGGCTACACCTTC CAWAPTGNYGYTF
TRBJ2-3 NA NA TRBV7-3 TGTGCCAGCAGCTCCGGTGGGGATACGCAGTATTTT CASSSGGDTQYF
TRBJ1-4 TRBD1 NA TRBV2 TGTGCCAGCAGGCGGGACAGGGGAGGGTCTAATGAAAAACTGTTTTTT CASRRDRGGSNEKLFF
TRBJ1-1 TRBD1 NA TRBV29-1 TGCAGCGTTGTGGGGACAGGGGGCACTGAAGCTTTCTTT CSVVGTGGTEAFF
TRBJ1-1 NA NA TRBV6-2/TRBV6-3 TGTGCCAGCAGTCCAGGGAACACTGAAGCTTTCTTT CASSPGNTEAFF
TRBJ1-4 NA NA TRBV30 TGTGCCTGGAGAAGAGGAGAAAAACTGTTTTTT CAWRRGEKLFF
TRBJ1-2 NA NA TRBV11-2 TGTGCCAGCAGCTTAGATCTCGGCGGCCCCTATGGCTACACCTTC CASSLDLGGPYGYTF
TRBJ1-5 NA NA TRBV6-2/TRBV6-3 TGTGCCAGCAGTTATCAGGGGCCAAGATTCAATCAGCCCCAGCATTTT CASSYQGPRFNQPQHF
TRBJ2-1 TRBD2 NA TRBV5-1 TGCGCCAGCAGCTCCACTAGCGGGAGGCACAATGAGCAGTTCTTC CASSSTSGRHNEQFF
TRBJ1-1 NA NA TRBV6-1 TGTGCCAGCAGTGAGGTGAGGGGGAACACTGAAGCTTTCTTT CASSEVRGNTEAFF
TRBJ2-7 NA NA TRBV28 TGTGCCAGCAGTCTCGCTAGGGCAGGGATTCATGACGAGCAGTACTTC CASSLARAGIHDEQYF
TRBJ1-2 TRBD1 NA TRBV7-9 TGTGCCAGCAGCCCAGGCCAGGACAGGGGGCTCTATGGCTACACCTTC CASSPGQDRGLYGYTF
TRBJ1-2 NA NA TRBV11-2 TGTGCCAGCAGCTTCTCCAGATCGAACGGCTACACCTTC CASSFSRSNGYTF
TRBJ2-1 TRBD2 NA TRBV2 TGTGCCAGCAGTAGCGGGAGGAATTACAATGAGCAGTTCTTC CASSSGRNYNEQFF
TRBJ1-5 NA NA TRBV28 TGTGCCAGCAGGATTGATAGCAATCAGCCCCAGCATTTT CASRIDSNQPQHF
TRBJ1-3 TRBD1 NA TRBV6-5 TGTGCCAGCAGGACCGGGACAGCCGGAAACACCATATATTTT CASRTGTAGNTIYF
TRBJ2-7 TRBD1 NA TRBV27 TGTGCCAGCAGTAAAGCCGGGACAGGTCCCTACGAGCAGTACTTC CASSKAGTGPYEQYF
TRBJ1-5 TRBD1 NA TRBV28 TGTGCCAGCAGTGGAGGTCCTCAGGGACAGAGTCAGCCCCAGCATTTT CASSGGPQGQSQPQHF
TRBJ2-5 TRBD1 NA TRBV7-9 TGTGCCAGCTTGTCGGGACAGAGCCTTTGGGAGACCCAGTACTTC CASLSGQSLWETQYF
TRBJ2-3 TRBD1 NA TRBV10-3 TGTGCCATCAGTGACGGGGGGACAGGGTTGGATACGCAGTATTTT CAISDGGTGLDTQYF
TRBJ1-5 TRBD1 NA TRBV25-1 TGTGCCAGCAGTGATGGGAGGGGGCCTAATCAGCCCCAGCATTTT CASSDGRGPNQPQHF
TRBJ1-1 NA NA TRBV28 TGTGCTACCCGAGAGAACACTGAAGCTTTCTTT CATRENTEAFF
TRBJ2-1 NA NA TRBV2 TGTGCCGGAAAGGGACAAAGCTCCTACAATGAGCAGTTCTTC CAGKGQSSYNEQFF
TRBJ1-2 TRBD1 NA TRBV5-1 TGCGCCAGCAGCTCGACAGGGGCATCGGGCCTTCGATGGAACTATGGCTACACCTTC CASSSTGASGLRWNYGYTF
TRBJ2-2 NA NA TRBV5-5 TGTGCCAGCAGCCCCCCCGCGGGGCGAAGGGGCACCGGGGAGCTGTTTTTT CASSPPAGRRGTGELFF
TRBJ2-7 NA NA TRBV14 TGTGCCAGCAGCCCTCAAGAGGTACCCTACGAGCAGTACTTC CASSPQEVPYEQYF
TRBJ2-2 NA NA TRBV6-4 TGTGCCAGCAGTGCCAGTTCAGCCACCGGGGAGCTGTTTTTT CASSASSATGELFF
TRBJ2-1 TRBD2 NA TRBV5-4 TGTGCCAGCAGCTCTGGACGGGAGGGCCTTAGACGCGGTGAGCAGTTCTTC CASSSGREGLRRGEQFF
TRBJ2-1 NA NA TRBV6-4 TGTGCCACCGCGGGGCCGGGGAATGAGCAGTTCTTC CATAGPGNEQFF
TRBJ2-5 TRBD2 NA TRBV19 TGTGCCAGTAGCTCCCCGTCGGGAGCGGGAGGAGAGACCCAGTACTTC CASSSPSGAGGETQYF
TRBJ2-1 NA NA TRBV7-9 TGTGCCAGCAGCTTACCGGGAGAGTCCTATGAGCAGTTCTTC CASSLPGESYEQFF
TRBJ2-7 TRBD1 NA TRBV2 TGTGCCAGCAGTGGTGGGACAGCGACCTACGAGCAGTACTTC CASSGGTATYEQYF
TRBJ1-4 TRBD1 NA TRBV6-5 TGTGCCAGCAGTTACTCGGGACAGGGACTAGTAAAACTGTTTTTT CASSYSGQGLVKLFF
TRBJ2-6 NA NA TRBV28 TGTGCCAGCAGTCGCGACAGTTCTGGGGCCAACGTCCTGACTTTC CASSRDSSGANVLTF
TRBJ2-5 TRBD1 NA TRBV10-3 TGTGCCATCAGTCAGCTCGGGACAGGGGGAGAGACCCAGTACTTC CAISQLGTGGETQYF
TRBJ2-5 NA once TRBV9 TGTGCCAGCAGCTCCGGACTAAGTCTGGCTCAAGAGACCCAGTACTTC CASSSGLSLAQETQYF
TRBJ2-3 NA NA TRBV7-3 TGTGCCAGCAGCTTAAGTGAACAGGATACGCAGTATTTT CASSLSEQDTQYF
TRBJ1-4 NA NA TRBV5-1 TGCGCCAGCAGCCCGGCTGTGAATGAAAAACTGTTTTTT CASSPAVNEKLFF
TRBJ2-3 NA NA TRBV9 TGTGCCAGCAGCGTAGGGCCCGGCGACACAGATACGCAGTATTTT CASSVGPGDTDTQYF
TRBJ1-4 TRBD1 NA TRBV7-9 TGTGCCAGCCTCAAGGCGACAGGGGCTAATGAAAAACTGTTTTTT CASLKATGANEKLFF
TRBJ2-7 TRBD1 NA TRBV7-2 TGTGCCAGCAGGTGGGACAGGGGGCCTTTCAAGCAGTACTTC CASRWDRGPFKQYF
TRBJ1-4 NA NA TRBV5-1 TGCGCCAGCAGCCCTGTCCTACAGGGCCTCAATGAAAAACTGTTTTTT CASSPVLQGLNEKLFF
TRBJ2-2 NA NA TRBV5-1 TGCGCCAGCAGCCCTAGGGACGTGAACACCGGGGAGCTGTTTTTT CASSPRDVNTGELFF
TRBJ2-2 NA NA TRBV25-1 TGTGCCAGCAGTGAGGCAGGGCCGAACACCGGGGAGCTGTTTTTT CASSEAGPNTGELFF
TRBJ2-1 NA NA TRBV6-5 TGTGCCAGCAGAGCAGGGGCGAACCTGTACAATGAGCAGTTCTTC CASRAGANLYNEQFF
TRBJ2-1 TRBD2 NA TRBV5-4 TGTGCCAGCAGCTCGGGACTAGCGGGTTCCTACAATGAGCAGTTCTTC CASSSGLAGSYNEQFF
TRBJ2-2 NA NA TRBV29-1 TGCAGCGTTGGTGGAGGGGGCAGCACCGGGGAGCTGTTTTTT CSVGGGGSTGELFF
TRBJ1-3 TRBD1 NA TRBV28 TGTGCCAGCAGTCCGGGACAGGGAAACACCATATATTTT CASSPGQGNTIYF
TRBJ2-7 NA NA TRBV4-1 TGCGCCACCTTTCTCGGCGGACCTACGCAGTACGAGCAGTACTTC CATFLGGPTQYEQYF
TRBJ2-2 TRBD1 NA TRBV15 TGTGCCACCAGCAGGGGACAGGGGATCACCGGGGAGCTGTTTTTT CATSRGQGITGELFF
TRBJ1-1 TRBD1 NA TRBV27 TGTGCCAGCAGTCGAGGGACAGTGAACACTGAAGCTTTCTTT CASSRGTVNTEAFF
TRBJ1-5 NA NA TRBV2 TGTGCCAGCAGTGACGTGTCGCAGCCCCAGCATTTT CASSDVSQPQHF
TRBJ2-1 TRBD2 NA TRBV18 TGTGCCAGCTCACCAAGGACTAGCGTCGATGAGCAGTTCTTC CASSPRTSVDEQFF
TRBJ1-4 TRBD1 NA TRBV14 TGTGCCAGCAGCCGACAGGGGGCCGGTGAAAAACTGTTTTTT CASSRQGAGEKLFF
TRBJ1-5 NA NA TRBV2 TGTGCCAGCAGTGAAGCGGGGGGAGTCGATCAGCCCCAGCATTTT CASSEAGGVDQPQHF
TRBJ1-2 TRBD1 few TRBV27 TGTGCCAGCAGCCGTGGACAGGGGGCAATGGACACCTTC CASSRGQGAMDTF